This T cell receptor beta chain came from a study of OX40 agonist ivuxolimab in advanced cancers. Study details: Ivuxolimab doses were 0.01, 0.1, 0.3, 1.5, 3 or 10 mg/kg every 2 weeks. Dose-escalation patients were diagnosed with hepatocellular carcinoma, melanoma, renal cell cancer or head and neck cancer. Therapy given before enrollment (anti-PD-1, anti-PD-L1 or anti-CTLA-4) was allowed, and 35% to 45% had some. One patient with hepatocellular carcinoma and two with cutaneous melanoma, three in all, had partial responses.

From germline, CDR1 is SGHNT and CDR2 YYREEE (reference sequence). The CDR3 has 14 residues. Trimming pared 4 bases from V and 2 bases from J, leaving 10 bases between. Profiled with immunoSEQ multiplex PCR; TCRdb holds only in-frame clones, not every one. The repertoire consists of 70,000 to 75,000 clones, with approximately 85% occurring once and the leading ten covering 0.5% to 0.55%. The TCR was taken from an adult with an advanced solid tumor such as melanoma, head and neck, liver or kidney cancer. Specimen: CD4+ or CD8+ T cells sorted from blood, collected in a trial of the OX40 agonist ivuxolimab. V gene TRBV5-4 combines with J gene TRBJ2-1; D gene ambiguous. The CDR3 DNA reads as TGTGCCAGCAGCATGGCCGGGCCCTACAATGAGCAGTTCTTC. Protein sequence: CASSMAGPYNEQFF.